The 16 T cell receptor beta chains listed next were all sequenced from one sample in a study of cytomegalovirus exposure and HLA in healthy donors. PCR primers comprised 60 Vbeta and 13 Jbeta primers. Profiled with immunoSEQ multiplex PCR; TCRdb holds only in-frame clones, not every one. This table has 150,000 or so clones, around three quarters appearing once. Sequenced input: PBMCs. The receptor set was obtained from a man in his forties or fifties in good health and CMV-seropositive.

The table lists this clone with a few counts. The V gene is TRBV2, the J gene TRBJ2-7; D not certain. The CDR3 runs 14 residues. V gave up 3 bases and J gave up 7 bases, with 16 bases separating them. Germline CDR1 reads SNHLY; CDR2 reads FYNNEI. The CDR3 coding sequence is TGTGCCAGCAGTGAGGTCCCCGCGCCCGCGGAGCAGTACTTC. This sequence encodes CASSEVPAPAEQYF.

The CDR3 protein is CASSSTGGEQYF. CDR3 sequence (DNA): TGTGCCAGCAGCTCTACAGGGGGCGAGCAGTACTTC. V gene TRBV7-2 combines with J gene TRBJ2-7; 8 positions agree with TRBD1. This CDR3 has 12 residues. CDR1 is SGHTA, CDR2 FQGNSA, per germline. Trimming cost V 4 bases and J 6 bases; bases outside gene matches: 2.

The J gene is TRBJ1-1, the V gene TRBV19; 7 bases fit TRBD1. The CDR3 length is 14 residues. After removal of 5 bases from V and 1 base from J, the junction contained 4 bases not matched to a gene. Per the germline V gene, CDR1 is LNHDA and CDR2 is SQIVND (reference sequence). The CDR3 loop reads CASSLAGGNTEAFF. The CDR3 DNA reads as TGTGCCAGTAGTCTGGCAGGGGGGAACACTGAAGCTTTCTTT.

This chain uses TRBV4-3 with TRBJ2-7, with a tentative D call TRBD2 (6 bases). Germline loops: CDR1 LGHNA, CDR2 YSLEER. The CDR3 is 15 amino acids. V lost 1 base and J 2 bases, leaving 12 bases between the germline ends. CDR3 sequence reads: CASSQGGGDAYEQYF. The CDR3 nucleotides read TGCGCCAGCAGCCAAGGTGGCGGGGACGCCTACGAGCAGTACTTC.

Only one count was recorded for this clone. This chain connects TRBV11-2 to TRBJ2-7, with 9 positions matching TRBD2. With V trimmed by 5 bases and J by 5 bases, 7 bases remained unmatched. The germline V gene has CDR1 SGHAT and CDR2 FQNNGV. This CDR3 has 14 residues. The CDR3 nucleotides are TGTGCCAGCAGCCTTCCTAGCGGGATCCACGAGCAGTACTTC. This gives the protein CASSLPSGIHEQYF.

The rearrangement uses TRBV5-8 and TRBJ1-1, with D maybe TRBD1 (5 bases). With 3 bases removed from V and 6 bases from J, the gap between germline ends came to 24 bases. The length of the CDR3 is 17 residues. Germline loops: CDR1 SGHTS, CDR2 YDEGEE. CDR3 DNA: TGTGCCAGCAGCTGGGGAACAGGCCAAGCTTGGCGGTCTGAAGCTTTCTTT. Translated, it gives CASSWGTGQAWRSEAFF.

The rearrangement joins TRBV29-1 to TRBJ2-1; TRBD2 aligns across 11 bases. Germline CDR1 SQVTM, CDR2 ANQGSEA. With 3 bases clipped from V and 1 base from J, the junction kept 11 bases outside the gene matches. The CDR3 runs to 18 residues. CDR3 residues: CSVDRTSGPTGSYNEQFF. Here the CDR3 DNA reads TGCAGCGTTGACAGGACTAGCGGGCCTACAGGTTCCTACAATGAGCAGTTCTTC.

This chain links TRBV2 with TRBJ2-1; a weak D match, TRBD2 (6 bases). The ends were cut back, 8 bases at V and 5 bases at J, with 13 bases in the middle. CDR3 size: 13 residues. CDR1 SNHLY and CDR2 FYNNEI come from the germline V gene. CDR3 nucleotide sequence: TGTGCCAGCGGAGGGACTGCCCACAATGAGCAGTTCTTC. It yields the protein CASGGTAHNEQFF.

The CDR3 loop is CASSPDSGSEGGQYF. The DNA of the CDR3 is TGTGCCAGCAGCCCCGATAGCGGGAGTGAGGGAGGGCAGTACTTC. The chain has TRBV13 and TRBJ2-7; 9 bases are shared with TRBD2. The CDR3 runs 15 residues. Germline CDR1 reads PRHDT; CDR2 reads FYEKMQ (reference sequence). J lost 9 bases, V lost 5 bases, and 14 bases had no gene match.

This rearrangement joins TRBV9 to TRBJ1-2, with a weak D call TRBD1 (5 bases). The ends were cut back, 4 bases at V and 3 bases at J, with 19 bases in the middle. Per the germline V gene, CDR1 is SGDLS and CDR2 is YYNGEE. The CDR3 length is 16 residues. The CDR3 sequence: CASSRGSGVSDYGYTF. Here the CDR3 DNA reads TGTGCCAGCAGCAGGGGCAGCGGGGTAAGCGACTATGGCTACACCTTC.

This clone showed up just a few times. V and J are TRBV5-1 and TRBJ2-1, with 10 bases matching TRBD2. In germline, CDR1 is SGHRS, CDR2 YFSETQ. CDR3 size: 15 residues. J lost 7 bases, V lost 0 bases, and 4 bases had no gene match. The CDR3 reads CASSLVASGSNEQFF. The CDR3 nucleotides read TGCGCCAGCAGCTTGGTGGCTAGCGGGAGTAATGAGCAGTTCTTC.

The chain carries TRBV11-2 and TRBJ2-3; D not resolved. V was trimmed by 4 bases and J by 3 bases, leaving 5 bases between them. The germline V gene has CDR1 SGHAT and CDR2 FQNNGV. The CDR3 runs to 12 residues. CDR3 protein: CASSSGTDTQYF. Here the CDR3 DNA reads TGTGCCAGCAGCTCCGGGACAGATACGCAGTATTTT.

This chain joins TRBV5-1 and TRBJ2-7; 11 bases map to TRBD1. The CDR3 spans 14 residues. The trim removed 5 bases at V and 0 bases at J, leaving 1 base unmatched. CDR1 is SGHRS and CDR2 is YFSETQ in the germline V gene. The CDR3 loop is CASSGQGASYEQYF. Written as DNA, the CDR3 is TGCGCCAGCAGTGGACAGGGGGCCTCCTACGAGCAGTACTTC.

The count of this clone is one. In nucleotides, the CDR3 is TGTGCCATCAGTGAGCCATCGACAGGGGTAGGGGAGACCCAGTACTTC. Its protein is CAISEPSTGVGETQYF. The rearrangement uses TRBV10-3 and TRBJ2-5; 8 positions match TRBD1. J was trimmed by 5 bases and V by 2 bases; bases with no gene match: 10. Germline values: CDR1 ENHRY, CDR2 SYGVKD. The CDR3 loop spans 16 amino acids.

This clone was picked up a small number of times. The rearrangement uses TRBV29-1 and TRBJ2-5, with D possibly matching TRBD2 (5 bases). Per germline, CDR1 SQVTM and CDR2 ANQGSEA. Trimming pared 3 bases from V and 2 bases from J, leaving 13 bases between. The CDR3 is made up of 14 amino acids. CDR3: CSVDLGSAQETQYF. The CDR3 nucleotides read TGCAGCGTTGACTTAGGTAGCGCGCAAGAGACCCAGTACTTC.

The chain uses TRBV7-9 and TRBJ2-3; 9 bases match TRBD2. The V segment lost 3 bases and the J segment 3 bases; nucleotides outside the gene matches: 10. The germline gives CDR1 SEHNR, CDR2 FQNEAQ (reference sequence). CDR3 length equals 17 residues. The CDR3 region is CASSLYSGRGGTDTQYF. As DNA, the CDR3 is TGTGCCAGCAGCTTGTATAGCGGGAGAGGTGGGACAGATACGCAGTATTTT.